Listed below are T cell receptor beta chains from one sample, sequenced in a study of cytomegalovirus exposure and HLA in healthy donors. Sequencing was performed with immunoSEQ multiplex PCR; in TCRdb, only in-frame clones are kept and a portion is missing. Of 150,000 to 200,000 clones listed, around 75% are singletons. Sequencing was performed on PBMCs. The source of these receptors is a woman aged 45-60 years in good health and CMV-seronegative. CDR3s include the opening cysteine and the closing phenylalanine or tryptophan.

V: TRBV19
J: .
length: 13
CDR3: CASSIRLSYEQYF

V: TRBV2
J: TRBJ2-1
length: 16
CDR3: CASSEGVRSTYNEQFF

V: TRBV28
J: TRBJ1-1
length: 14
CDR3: CASSFVDLNTEAFF

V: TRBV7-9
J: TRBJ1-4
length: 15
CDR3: CASSIQGANTGKLFF

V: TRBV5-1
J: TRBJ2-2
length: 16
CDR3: CASTPGGGVNTGELFF

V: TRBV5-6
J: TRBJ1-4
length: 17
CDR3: CASSYPPDRVGEEKLFF

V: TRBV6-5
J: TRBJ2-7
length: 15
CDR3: CASSYSSDPGYEQYF

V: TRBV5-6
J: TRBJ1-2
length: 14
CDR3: CASTSTASYYGYTF

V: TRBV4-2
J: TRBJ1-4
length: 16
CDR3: CASSQGLGQGNEKLFF

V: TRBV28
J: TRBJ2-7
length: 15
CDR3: CASTKGGQGSREQYF

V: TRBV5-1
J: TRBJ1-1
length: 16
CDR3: CASSSGPGQGSTEAFF

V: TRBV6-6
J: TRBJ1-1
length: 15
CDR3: CASRYGQGMNTEAFF

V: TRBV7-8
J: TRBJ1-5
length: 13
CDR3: CASSLSQGQPQHF

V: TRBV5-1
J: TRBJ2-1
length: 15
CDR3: CASSLAGADNNEQFF

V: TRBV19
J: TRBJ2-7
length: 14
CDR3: CASSRQASSYEQYF

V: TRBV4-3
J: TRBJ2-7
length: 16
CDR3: CASSQFSTGGRNEQYF

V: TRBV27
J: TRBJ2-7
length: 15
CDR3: CASSPNGDRTYEQYF

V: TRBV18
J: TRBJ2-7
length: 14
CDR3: CASSTDRAANEQYF

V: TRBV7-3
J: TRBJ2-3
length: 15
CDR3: CASSPTGPPTDTQYF

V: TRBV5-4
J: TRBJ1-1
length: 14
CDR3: CASSGGGTGSEAFF

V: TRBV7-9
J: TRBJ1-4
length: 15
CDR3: CASSLAAGGNEKLFF

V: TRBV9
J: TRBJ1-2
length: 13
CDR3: CASGGLLVGGYTF

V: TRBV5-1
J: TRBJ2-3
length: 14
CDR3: CASSSTGPTDTQYF

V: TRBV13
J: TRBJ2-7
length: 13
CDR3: CASSLGQGYEQYF

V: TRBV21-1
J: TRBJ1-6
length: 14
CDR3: CASSKEDRGSPLHF

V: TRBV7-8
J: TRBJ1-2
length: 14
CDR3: CASSLGPANYGYTF

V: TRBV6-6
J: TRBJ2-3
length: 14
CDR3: CASSTTGTEDTQYF

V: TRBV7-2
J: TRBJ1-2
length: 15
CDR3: CASSPGRGPGGGYTF

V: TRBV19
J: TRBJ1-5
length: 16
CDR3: CASSKNAAGGNQPQHF

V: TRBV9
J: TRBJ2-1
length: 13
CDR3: CASSSARYNEQFF

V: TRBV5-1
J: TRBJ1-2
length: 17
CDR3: CASSGGQILEVDRGYTF

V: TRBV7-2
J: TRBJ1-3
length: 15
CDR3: CASSPPGQAGNTIYF

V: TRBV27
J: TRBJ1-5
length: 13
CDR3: CASSSGVGQPQHF

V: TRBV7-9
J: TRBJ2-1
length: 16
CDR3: CSSSPGPGQGGNEQFF

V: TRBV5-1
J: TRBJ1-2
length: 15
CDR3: CASSSPGQGFYGYTF

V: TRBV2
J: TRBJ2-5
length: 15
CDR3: CASTPQGQGFETQYF

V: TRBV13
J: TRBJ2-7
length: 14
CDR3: CASSSGQGFSEQYF

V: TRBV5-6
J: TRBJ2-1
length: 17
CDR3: CASSLVTSGSVYNEQFF

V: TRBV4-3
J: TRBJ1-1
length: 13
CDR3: CASSQGANTEAFF

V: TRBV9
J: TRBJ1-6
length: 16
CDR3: CASSPPPGGDNSPLHF

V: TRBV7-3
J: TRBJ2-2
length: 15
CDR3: CASSWSGGNTGELFF

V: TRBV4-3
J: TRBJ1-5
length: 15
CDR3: CASSQDVRGFQPQHF

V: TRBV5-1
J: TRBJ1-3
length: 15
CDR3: CASSNTGEAGNTIYF

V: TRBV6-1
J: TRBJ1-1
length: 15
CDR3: CASSPMGHGQYEAFF

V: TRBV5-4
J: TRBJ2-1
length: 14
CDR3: CASSKTGVSNEQFF

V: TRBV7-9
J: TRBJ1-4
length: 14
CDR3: CASGEVSGDEKLSF

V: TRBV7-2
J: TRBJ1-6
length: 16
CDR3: CASSSQQASRNSPLHF

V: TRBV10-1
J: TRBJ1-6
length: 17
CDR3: CASASSSGQGIDSPLHF

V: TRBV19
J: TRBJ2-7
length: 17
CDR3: CASSLPHRTNTLGEQYF

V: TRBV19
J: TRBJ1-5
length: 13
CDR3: CASSRGPRQPQHF

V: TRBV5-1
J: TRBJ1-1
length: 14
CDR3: CASSLRLPGAEAFF

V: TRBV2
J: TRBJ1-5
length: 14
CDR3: CASRSTGGSQPQHF

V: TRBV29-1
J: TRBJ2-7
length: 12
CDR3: CSARTGPYEQYF

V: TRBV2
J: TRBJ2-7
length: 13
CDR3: CARGSGSSYEQYF

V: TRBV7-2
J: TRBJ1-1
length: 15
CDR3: CASSWRGRWNTEAFF